The rows below give T cell receptor beta chains drawn from one sample of a study of CD8 T cells in ankylosing spondylitis. TCRdb passed the 5' RACE reads through MiXCR, listing each CDR3 protein once. The repertoire includes around 130,000 distinct CDR3 sequences, about 7% of them detected once, and 12% sits in the top ten. Material for sequencing was blood, either unsorted or a sorted T cell fraction (not recorded which). The receptors derive from a male donor with ankylosing spondylitis or in good health (not recorded which). CDR3s include the opening cysteine and the closing phenylalanine or tryptophan. Fields, in order: D gene, V gene, clone size, J gene, CDR3 DNA, CDR3 protein. A D gene is named only where the DNA matches it firmly. Size is omitted from some rows. Given values are once, few, many or a class for expanded clones.

D gene: NA; V gene: TRBV5-5; clone size: many; J gene: TRBJ2-2; CDR3 DNA: TGTGCCAGCAGCTTGGAATCGGTTGCCGGGGAGCTGTTTTTT; CDR3 protein: CASSLESVAGELFF
D gene: TRBD1; V gene: TRBV5-1; clone size: many; J gene: TRBJ2-7; CDR3 DNA: TGCGCCAGCAGCCCCGGACAGGGGAGGGCCTACGAGCAGTACTTC; CDR3 protein: CASSPGQGRAYEQYF
D gene: NA; V gene: TRBV10-2; clone size: NA; J gene: TRBJ2-7; CDR3 DNA: TGCGCCAGCAGGACAAGCTACTTCGCGTACGAGCAGTACTTC; CDR3 protein: CASRTSYFAYEQYF
D gene: TRBD2; V gene: TRBV9; clone size: many; J gene: TRBJ2-1; CDR3 DNA: TGTGCCAGCAGCCTTAGCGGGGGAGGCGAGCAGTTCTTC; CDR3 protein: CASSLSGGGEQFF
D gene: NA; V gene: TRBV7-2; clone size: many; J gene: TRBJ2-7; CDR3 DNA: TGTGCCAGCAGCTTAGCGGGGGGCTACGAGCAGTACTTC; CDR3 protein: CASSLAGGYEQYF
D gene: NA; V gene: TRBV29-1; clone size: many; J gene: TRBJ2-3; CDR3 DNA: TGCAGCGTTAGGGGCAACACAGATACGCAGTATTTT; CDR3 protein: CSVRGNTDTQYF
D gene: NA; V gene: TRBV6-1; clone size: many; J gene: TRBJ2-7; CDR3 DNA: TGTGCCAGCAGTGAAGCGGTCGCTACTTTTCAAACCTACGAGCAGTACTTC; CDR3 protein: CASSEAVATFQTYEQYF
D gene: TRBD1; V gene: TRBV12-3/TRBV12-4; clone size: many; J gene: TRBJ1-6; CDR3 DNA: TGTGCCAGCAGACTAACAGGGGGCGGTAATTCACCCCTCCACTTT; CDR3 protein: CASRLTGGGNSPLHF
D gene: NA; V gene: TRBV18; clone size: many; J gene: TRBJ2-7; CDR3 DNA: TGTGCCAGCTCACCGTGGGCAGAGAACTACGAGCAGTACTTC; CDR3 protein: CASSPWAENYEQYF
D gene: NA; V gene: TRBV6-1; clone size: many; J gene: TRBJ2-7; CDR3 DNA: TGTGCCAGCAGTGAACGGGACTGGTCTTTCTACGAGCAGTACTTC; CDR3 protein: CASSERDWSFYEQYF
D gene: TRBD1; V gene: TRBV5-1; clone size: many; J gene: TRBJ1-1; CDR3 DNA: TGCGCCAGCGGCACGGGACAGGGGTACACTGAAGCTTTCTTT; CDR3 protein: CASGTGQGYTEAFF
D gene: TRBD2; V gene: TRBV28; clone size: NA; J gene: TRBJ2-7; CDR3 DNA: TGTGCCAGCAGCCTGTTGGGGGGAGGGGTTTACTACGAGCAGTACTTC; CDR3 protein: CASSLLGGGVYYEQYF
D gene: NA; V gene: TRBV5-1; clone size: many; J gene: TRBJ2-3; CDR3 DNA: TGTGCCAGCAGCTTAGAAGGATCCACAGATACGCAGTATTTT; CDR3 protein: CASSLEGSTDTQYF
D gene: TRBD1; V gene: TRBV7-2; clone size: many; J gene: TRBJ1-2; CDR3 DNA: TGTGCCAGCAGCCCAAAAACAGGGGGCGCTCAAGGCTACACCTTC; CDR3 protein: CASSPKTGGAQGYTF
D gene: NA; V gene: TRBV15; clone size: many; J gene: TRBJ2-5; CDR3 DNA: TGTGCCACCAGCAAAGAGATCGGTCTGTCACAAGAGACCCAGTACTTC; CDR3 protein: CATSKEIGLSQETQYF
D gene: NA; V gene: TRBV5-6; clone size: many; J gene: TRBJ2-7; CDR3 DNA: TGTGCCAGCAGCTTCTGGGTCGTAACCTACGAGCAGTACTTC; CDR3 protein: CASSFWVVTYEQYF
D gene: NA; V gene: TRBV7-2; clone size: many; J gene: TRBJ2-3; CDR3 DNA: TGTGCCAGCAGCACCCCCGACCGGCGAGATACGCAGTATTTT; CDR3 protein: CASSTPDRRDTQYF
D gene: NA; V gene: TRBV7-7; clone size: many; J gene: TRBJ1-5; CDR3 DNA: TGTGCTAGCAGCGCAGGGCCAAATCAGCCCCAGCATTTT; CDR3 protein: CASSAGPNQPQHF
D gene: NA; V gene: TRBV5-1; clone size: many; J gene: TRBJ2-7; CDR3 DNA: TGCGCCAGCAGCCTGAACACCTACGAGCAGTACTTC; CDR3 protein: CASSLNTYEQYF